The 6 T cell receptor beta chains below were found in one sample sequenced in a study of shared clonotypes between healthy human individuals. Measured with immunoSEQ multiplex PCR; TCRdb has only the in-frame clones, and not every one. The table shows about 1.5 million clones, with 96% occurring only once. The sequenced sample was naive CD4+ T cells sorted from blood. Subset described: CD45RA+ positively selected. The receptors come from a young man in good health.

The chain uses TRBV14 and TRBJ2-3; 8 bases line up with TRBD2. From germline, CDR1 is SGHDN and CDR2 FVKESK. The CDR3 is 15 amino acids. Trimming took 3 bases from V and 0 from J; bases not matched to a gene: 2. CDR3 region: CASSHPSGSTDTQYF. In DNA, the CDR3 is TGTGCCAGCAGCCACCCTAGCGGGAGCACAGATACGCAGTATTTT. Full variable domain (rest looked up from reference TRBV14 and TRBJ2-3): EAGVTQFPSHSVIEKGQTVTLRCDPISGHDNLYWYRRVMGKEIKFLLHFVKESKQDESGMPNNRFLAERTGGTYSTLKVQPAELEDSGVYFCASSHPSGSTDTQYFGPGTRLTVL.

Here the CDR3 DNA reads TGTGCCAGCAGCCAAGATCTTTGGAGTCAAAGGGGCTACACCTTC. The encoded protein is CASSQDLWSQRGYTF. This sequence joins TRBV14 and TRBJ1-2; D is ambiguous. The germline CDR1 and CDR2 sequences are SGHDN and FVKESK. CDR3 length: 15 amino acids. Trimming cost V 0 bases and J 8 bases, with 16 bases left between them.

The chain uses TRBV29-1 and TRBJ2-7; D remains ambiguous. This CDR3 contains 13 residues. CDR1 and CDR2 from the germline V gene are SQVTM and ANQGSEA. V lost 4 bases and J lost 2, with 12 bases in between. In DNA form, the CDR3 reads TGCAGCGTTGGCCAGCTCCTGGCCTACGAGCAGTACTTC. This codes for CSVGQLLAYEQYF.

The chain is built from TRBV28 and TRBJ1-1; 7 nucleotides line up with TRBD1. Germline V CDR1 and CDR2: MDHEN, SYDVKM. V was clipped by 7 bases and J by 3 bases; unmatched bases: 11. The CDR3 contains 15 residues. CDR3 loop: CASTDPTGRDTEAFF. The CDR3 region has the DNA TGTGCCAGCACCGATCCGACAGGGCGGGACACTGAAGCTTTCTTT. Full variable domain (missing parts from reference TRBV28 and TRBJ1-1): DVKVTQSSRYLVKRTGEKVFLECVQDMDHENMFWYRQDPGLGLRLIYFSYDVKMKEKGDIPEGYSVSREKKERFSLILESASTNQTSMYLCASTDPTGRDTEAFFGQGTRLTVV.

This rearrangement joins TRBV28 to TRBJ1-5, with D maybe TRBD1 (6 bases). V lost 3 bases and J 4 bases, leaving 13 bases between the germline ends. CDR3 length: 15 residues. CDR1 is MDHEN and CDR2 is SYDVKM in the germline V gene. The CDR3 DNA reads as TGTGCCAGCAGTTTTAAAAGGACAGTGAATCAGCCCCAGCATTTT. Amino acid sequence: CASSFKRTVNQPQHF.

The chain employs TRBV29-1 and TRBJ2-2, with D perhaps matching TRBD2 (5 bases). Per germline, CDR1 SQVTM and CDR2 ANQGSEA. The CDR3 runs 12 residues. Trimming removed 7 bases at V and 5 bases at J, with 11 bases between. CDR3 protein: CSADRETGELFF. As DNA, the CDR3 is TGCAGCGCCGACCGGGAAACCGGGGAGCTGTTTTTT.